This is a list of T cell receptor beta chains from one sample in a study of OX40 agonist ivuxolimab in advanced cancers. The repertoire was sequenced with immunoSEQ multiplex PCR; TCRdb's copy has only in-frame clones and lacks some. This sample has just over 20,000 clones, with around 80% found just once. The sample was CD4+ or CD8+ T cells sorted from blood, taken in a trial of the OX40 agonist ivuxolimab. Every receptor here comes from an adult with an advanced solid tumor such as melanoma, head and neck, liver or kidney cancer. Each CDR3 is given with its conserved first and last residue. D genes are given only for firm matches. Part of the rows lack a size; the others show once, few, many or a class for expanded clones.

d_gene	j_gene	v_gene	abundance	CDR3nt	CDR3aa
NA	TRBJ1-2	TRBV4-2	NA	TGTGCCAGCAGCCAAGATAGGACAGCTTCCTTTGGCTACACCTTC	CASSQDRTASFGYTF
NA	TRBJ2-7	TRBV11-1	NA	TGTGCCAGCTCTCTACCCCCAAACTACGAGCAGTACTTC	CASSLPPNYEQYF
TRBD1	TRBJ1-2	TRBV6-1	NA	TGTGCCAGCAGCCAGCGTGGCGACAGGGCACATGGCTACACCTTC	CASSQRGDRAHGYTF
NA	TRBJ2-1	TRBV11-3	few	TGTGCCAGCAGCCCCGGGACCAGTCGATCGAATGAGCAGTTCTTC	CASSPGTSRSNEQFF
TRBD2	TRBJ2-2	TRBV9	few	TGTGCCAGCAGCTTAAGACTGAGCGGGGTGAACACCGGGGAGCTGTTTTTT	CASSLRLSGVNTGELFF
NA	TRBJ2-7	TRBV4-1	NA	TGCGCCAGCAGCCAAGTGGAAGAGTCCTACGAGCAGTACTTC	CASSQVEESYEQYF
TRBD1	TRBJ1-1	TRBV25-1	NA	TGTGCCAGCACCTCAGGGACAGCCATGAACACTGAAGCTTTCTTT	CASTSGTAMNTEAFF
NA	TRBJ1-6	TRBV11-2	NA	TGTGCCAGCAGCTTATCCTCTTCCGGTCCCCATAATTCACCCCTCCACTTT	CASSLSSSGPHNSPLHF
NA	TRBJ2-7	TRBV27	NA	TGTGCCAGCAGTTTGGGGTTGGGGGCGTACGAGCAGTACTTC	CASSLGLGAYEQYF
TRBD2	TRBJ2-5	TRBV9	NA	TGTGCCAGCAGCCCCCGGACTAGCGTTCAAGAGACCCAGTACTTC	CASSPRTSVQETQYF
NA	TRBJ1-1	TRBV5-1	once	TGCGCCAGCAGCCCCCAAACCATAGGAGCACCGTATCCAGCTTTCTTT	CASSPQTIGAPYPAFF
TRBD1	TRBJ2-5	TRBV7-6	NA	TGTGCCAGCAGCGCCAGCACCCGGGACAGGGGGCTTGAGACCCAGTACTTC	CASSASTRDRGLETQYF
TRBD2	TRBJ2-3	TRBV5-4	NA	TGTGCCAGCAGCTCCAGACTAGCGGGCGGGGCAGATACGCAGTATTTT	CASSSRLAGGADTQYF
TRBD1	TRBJ1-5	TRBV18	NA	TGTGCCAGCTCACCGAGATCAGGGGGCGGGGAGCCCCAGCATTTT	CASSPRSGGGEPQHF
NA	TRBJ1-3	TRBV9	NA	TGTGCCAGCAGCCCCCAACAGTTCTCTGGAAACACCATATATTTT	CASSPQQFSGNTIYF
TRBD1	TRBJ2-4	TRBV6-1	NA	TGTGCCAGCAGTGAAAAGGGGACAGGGGCGGCCATTCAGTACTTC	CASSEKGTGAAIQYF
NA	TRBJ1-1	TRBV5-4	NA	TGTGCCAGCAGCTTGGGGGACCGGAACACTGAAGCTTTCTTT	CASSLGDRNTEAFF
TRBD1	TRBJ1-1	TRBV6-5	NA	TGTGCCAGCAGTACGCGACAGGGGGAAGCTTTCTTT	CASSTRQGEAFF
NA	TRBJ2-4	TRBV6-5	NA	TGTGCCAGCAGTGGTGGGCCACTAGCCAAAAACATTCAGTACTTC	CASSGGPLAKNIQYF
TRBD1	TRBJ1-2	TRBV7-2	NA	TGTGCCAGCAGCCAGTCCTCCGGGACAGTTATTATTAACTATGGCTACACCTTC	CASSQSSGTVIINYGYTF
NA	TRBJ2-5	TRBV14	NA	TGTGCCAGCTCCCAAAGAGCGGGCAGGGGTGAGACCCAGTACTTC	CASSQRAGRGETQYF
NA	TRBJ1-5	TRBV7-2	few	TGTGCCAGCAGCTTAGGTTATGGGAACAATCAGCCCCAGCATTTT	CASSLGYGNNQPQHF
TRBD1	TRBJ1-3	TRBV7-6	NA	TGTGCCAGCAGCGGACAGGGGGCAGGGGGAAACACCATATATTTT	CASSGQGAGGNTIYF
TRBD1	TRBJ2-1	TRBV5-5	NA	TGTGCCAGCAGCTTATCGACAGGGAACAATGAGCAGTTCTTC	CASSLSTGNNEQFF
NA	TRBJ1-3	TRBV9	NA	TGTGCCAGCAGCGTAGTGGCAGGGAACTCTGGAAACACCATATATTTT	CASSVVAGNSGNTIYF
NA	TRBJ1-3	TRBV27	NA	TGTGCCAGCAGTTCGACAGGATCCGGAAACACCATATATTTT	CASSSTGSGNTIYF